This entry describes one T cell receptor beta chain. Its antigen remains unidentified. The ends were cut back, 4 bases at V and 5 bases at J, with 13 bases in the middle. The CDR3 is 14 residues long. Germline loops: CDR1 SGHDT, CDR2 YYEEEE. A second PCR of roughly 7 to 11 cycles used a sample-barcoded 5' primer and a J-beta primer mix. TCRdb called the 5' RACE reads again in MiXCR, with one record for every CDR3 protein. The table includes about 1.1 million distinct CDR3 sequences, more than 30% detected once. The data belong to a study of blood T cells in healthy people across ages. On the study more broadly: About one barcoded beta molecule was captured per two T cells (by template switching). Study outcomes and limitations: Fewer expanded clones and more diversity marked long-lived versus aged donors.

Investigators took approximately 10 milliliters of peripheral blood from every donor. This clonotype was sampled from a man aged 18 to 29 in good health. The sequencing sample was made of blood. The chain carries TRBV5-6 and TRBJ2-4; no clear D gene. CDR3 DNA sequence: TGTGCCAGCAGCACAGTGGGCAGACAAAACATTCAGTACTTC. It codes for CASSTVGRQNIQYF.